The subject of this entry is one T cell receptor (beta chain). The data are from a study of blood T cell repertoires in COVID-19. Looking at the study overall: Acute-phase and convalescent COVID-19 samples originated in the United States, Italy and Spain. From T cells, B-cell-depleted T cells, or PBMCs came the material, which was cDNA or gDNA.

Per the authors' pipeline: Scientists estimated how many nucleated cells there were by amplifying reference gene primers. Using immunoSEQ multiplex PCR, the repertoire was profiled, and TCRdb retains in-frame clones only, with some absent. V and J calls and clone size are those listed in that table; D and trimming were worked out from the DNA. The sample carries 80,000 to 95,000 clones, 80% recorded once. With 7 bases removed from V and 5 bases from J, the gap between germline ends came to 13 bases. The CDR3 spans 13 residues. The sequence was obtained from a woman of 80 years or more with active or convalescent COVID-19. The sequenced sample consisted of peripheral blood. This chain joins TRBV23-1 and TRBJ2-3, with a weak D call TRBD1 (6 bases). TRBV23-1 is classed as an ORF, of uncertain function. CDR3 sequence (DNA): TGCGCCAGCACTGGCCGGACAGTAGATACGCAGTATTTT. The encoded protein is CASTGRTVDTQYF.